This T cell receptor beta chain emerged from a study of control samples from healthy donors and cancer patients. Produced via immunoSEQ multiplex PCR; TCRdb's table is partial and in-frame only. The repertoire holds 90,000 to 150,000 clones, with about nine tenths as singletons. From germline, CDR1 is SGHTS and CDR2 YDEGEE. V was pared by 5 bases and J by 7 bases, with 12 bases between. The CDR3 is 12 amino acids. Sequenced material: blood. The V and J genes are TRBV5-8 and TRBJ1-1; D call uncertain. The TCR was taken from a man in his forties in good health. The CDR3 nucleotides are TGTGCCAGCAGTCGGCCGACGGTTGAAGCTTTCTTT. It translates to CASSRPTVEAFF.